This is a list of T cell receptor beta chains from one sample in a study of cytomegalovirus exposure and HLA in healthy donors. Measured with immunoSEQ multiplex PCR; TCRdb has only the in-frame clones, and not every one. The sample carries fewer than 200,000 clones, approximately 78% recorded once. Sequenced sample: PBMCs. The receptors shown here come from a young woman in good health and CMV-seronegative. Each CDR3 is given with its conserved first and last residue. The D gene is left open where the match is weak. Clone sizes are given selectively: once, few, many, or a class where the clone is expanded.

size,J,D,V,CDR3,DNA
many,TRBJ2-7,TRBD1,TRBV5-1,CASSLGTGIPYEQYF,TGCGCCAGCAGCCTGGGGACAGGCATCCCCTACGAGCAGTACTTC
NA,TRBJ1-5,NA,TRBV5-1,CASSVDPGGSNQPQHF,TGCGCCAGCAGCGTCGATCCTGGAGGGAGCAATCAGCCCCAGCATTTT
NA,TRBJ1-5,TRBD1,TRBV2,CASNPGTGTQPQHF,TGTGCCAGCAACCCCGGGACAGGGACCCAGCCCCAGCATTTT
NA,TRBJ2-5,NA,TRBV6-1,CASSEGGVQETQYF,TGTGCCAGCAGTGAAGGCGGAGTTCAAGAGACCCAGTACTTC
NA,TRBJ2-6,TRBD1,TRBV5-4,CASSLAGQGLPGANVLTF,TGTGCCAGCAGCCTGGCGGGACAGGGACTTCCTGGGGCCAACGTCCTGACTTTC
NA,TRBJ2-2,TRBD1,TRBV27,CASSFPRGRNTGELFF,TGTGCCAGCAGTTTTCCGAGGGGGCGGAACACCGGGGAGCTGTTTTTT
NA,TRBJ2-5,TRBD1,TRBV7-9,CASSRTGERETQYF,TGTGCCAGCAGCAGGACAGGGGAAAGGGAGACCCAGTACTTC
once,TRBJ2-2,TRBD1,TRBV11-3,CASSRQGRTGELFF,TGTGCCAGCAGCCGACAGGGACGCACCGGGGAGCTGTTTTTT
NA,TRBJ1-2,NA,TRBV6-1,CASIPGEELSGYTF,TGTGCCAGCATTCCGGGGGAAGAGCTCTCTGGCTACACCTTC
NA,TRBJ2-7,NA,TRBV11-2,CASSSDPGRYEQYF,TGTGCCAGCAGCTCTGACCCAGGGAGGTACGAGCAGTACTTC
NA,TRBJ1-6,TRBD1,TRBV13,CASSPGQGKSGSPLHF,TGTGCCAGCAGCCCGGGACAGGGAAAATCGGGTTCACCCCTCCACTTT
NA,TRBJ2-7,TRBD1,TRBV28,CASRKTTGLYEQYF,TGTGCCAGCAGAAAAACGACAGGGCTCTACGAGCAGTACTTC
NA,TRBJ1-1,NA,TRBV10-3,CAISEIPGHSNTEAFF,TGTGCCATCAGTGAAATACCCGGACACAGCAACACTGAAGCTTTCTTT
once,TRBJ1-1,NA,TRBV5-4,CASSAKAGSDTEAFF,TGTGCCAGCAGCGCCAAGGCGGGCTCGGACACTGAAGCTTTCTTT
NA,TRBJ1-1,TRBD1,TRBV9,CASSVALGDRESIFF,TGTGCCAGCAGCGTAGCGTTAGGGGACAGGGAATCGATCTTCTTT
NA,TRBJ2-5,TRBD1,TRBV6-5,CASRTGEAGETQYF,TGTGCCAGCAGAACAGGGGAAGCCGGGGAGACCCAGTACTTC
NA,TRBJ1-5,TRBD1,TRBV27,CASSLGQVNQPQHF,TGTGCCAGCAGTTTAGGACAGGTCAATCAGCCCCAGCATTTT
NA,TRBJ2-7,NA,TRBV18,CASSPPDSYEQYF,TGTGCCAGCTCACCACCCGACAGCTACGAGCAGTACTTC
NA,TRBJ1-1,NA,TRBV7-9,CASSLNRDSEAFF,TGTGCCAGCAGCTTAAACAGGGATAGTGAAGCTTTCTTT
NA,TRBJ2-3,NA,TRBV7-2,CASSFAGFSTDTQYF,TGTGCCAGCAGCTTCGCGGGGTTTAGCACAGATACGCAGTATTTT
NA,TRBJ2-7,NA,TRBV2,CASRGGGRPRNEQYF,TGTGCCAGCAGAGGGGGCGGGAGGCCGAGGAACGAGCAGTACTTC
NA,TRBJ2-2,NA,TRBV5-1,CASSPQSSGELFF,TGCGCCAGCAGTCCCCAGTCTTCCGGGGAGCTGTTTTTT
NA,TRBJ1-3,NA,TRBV10-3,CAISPTVSGNTIYF,TGTGCCATCAGCCCGACAGTCTCTGGAAACACCATATATTTT
NA,TRBJ2-2,NA,TRBV6-5,CASSRIWGVPGELFF,TGTGCCAGCAGCCGCATCTGGGGGGTGCCCGGGGAGCTGTTTTTT
few,TRBJ2-5,TRBD2,TRBV6-1,CASRTSGKETQYF,TGTGCCAGCAGAACTAGCGGGAAGGAGACCCAGTACTTC
NA,TRBJ2-7,TRBD2,TRBV10-3,CAISESRSSGLYEQYF,TGTGCCATCAGTGAGTCCCGGTCTAGCGGGTTGTACGAGCAGTACTTC
NA,TRBJ1-1,TRBD1,TRBV7-8,CASSLPRDRANTEAFF,TGTGCCAGCAGCTTACCCCGGGACAGAGCGAACACTGAAGCTTTCTTT
NA,TRBJ2-7,NA,TRBV25-1,CASSERPDFEQYF,TGTGCCAGCAGTGAACGGCCGGACTTCGAGCAGTACTTC
few,TRBJ2-1,NA,TRBV20-1,CSAWRALEQFF,TGCAGTGCTTGGAGAGCGCTTGAGCAGTTCTTC
once,TRBJ1-1,NA,TRBV5-1,CASSLAGFDTEAFF,TGCGCCAGCAGCTTGGCCGGGTTCGACACTGAAGCTTTCTTT